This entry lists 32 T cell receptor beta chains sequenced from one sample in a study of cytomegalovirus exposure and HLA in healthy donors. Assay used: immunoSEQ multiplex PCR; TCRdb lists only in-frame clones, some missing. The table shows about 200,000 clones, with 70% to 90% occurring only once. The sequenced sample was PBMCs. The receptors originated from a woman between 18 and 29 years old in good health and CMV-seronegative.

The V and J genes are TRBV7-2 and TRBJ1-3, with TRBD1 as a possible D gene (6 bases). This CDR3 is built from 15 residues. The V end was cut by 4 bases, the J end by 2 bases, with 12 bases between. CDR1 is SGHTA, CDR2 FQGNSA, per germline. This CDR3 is CASSSRAGAGNTIYF. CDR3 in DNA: TGTGCCAGCAGCTCAAGGGCAGGGGCTGGAAACACCATATATTTT.

CDR3 nucleotide sequence: TGTGCCAGCTCACGGCCGACTTGGAGTGGTGTAGAGACCCAGTACTTC. This gives the protein CASSRPTWSGVETQYF. This sequence joins TRBV18 and TRBJ2-5; D is unclear. This CDR3 spans 16 amino acids. V was pared by 4 bases and J by 4 bases, with 19 bases between. Germline V gene data show CDR1 as KGHSH and CDR2 as LQKENI.

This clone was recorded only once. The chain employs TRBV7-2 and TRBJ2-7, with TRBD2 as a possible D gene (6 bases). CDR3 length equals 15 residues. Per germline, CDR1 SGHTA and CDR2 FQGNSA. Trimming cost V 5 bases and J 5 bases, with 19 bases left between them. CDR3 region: CASSPLFGGAHEQYF. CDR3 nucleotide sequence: TGTGCCAGCAGCCCCCTTTTCGGGGGAGCTCACGAGCAGTACTTC.

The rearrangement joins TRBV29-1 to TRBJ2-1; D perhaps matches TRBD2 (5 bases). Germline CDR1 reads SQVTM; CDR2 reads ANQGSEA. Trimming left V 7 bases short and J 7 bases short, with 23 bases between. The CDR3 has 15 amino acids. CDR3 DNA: TGCAGCGCAGAAGATGGAGCGGCGAAGGTAAATGAGCAGTTCTTC. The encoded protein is CSAEDGAAKVNEQFF.

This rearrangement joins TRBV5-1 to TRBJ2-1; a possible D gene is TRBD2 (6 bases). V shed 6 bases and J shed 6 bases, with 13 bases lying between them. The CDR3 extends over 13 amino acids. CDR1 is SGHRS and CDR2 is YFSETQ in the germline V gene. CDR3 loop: CASKQEGSNEQFF. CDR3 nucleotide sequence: TGCGCCAGCAAACAGGAGGGGAGCAATGAGCAGTTCTTC.

This CDR3 reads CAIKLPGNTEAFF. The CDR3 region has the DNA TGTGCCATCAAGCTCCCCGGGAACACTGAAGCTTTCTTT. The chain has TRBV10-3 and TRBJ1-1, with no clear D. The V end was cut by 7 bases, the J end by 1 base, with 10 bases between. The CDR3 has 13 residues. Per germline, CDR1 ENHRY and CDR2 SYGVKD.

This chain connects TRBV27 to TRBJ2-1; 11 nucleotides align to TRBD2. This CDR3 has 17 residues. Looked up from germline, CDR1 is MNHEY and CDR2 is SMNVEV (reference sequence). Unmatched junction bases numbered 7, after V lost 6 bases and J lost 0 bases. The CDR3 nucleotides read TGTGCCAGCAGGGCCGGGACTAGCGGAAGCTCCTACAATGAGCAGTTCTTC. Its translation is CASRAGTSGSSYNEQFF.

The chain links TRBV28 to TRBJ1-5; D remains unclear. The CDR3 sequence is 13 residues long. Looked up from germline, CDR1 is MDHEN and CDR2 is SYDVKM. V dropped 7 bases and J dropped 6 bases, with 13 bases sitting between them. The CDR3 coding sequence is TGTGCCAGCACTCGTCCAAGTATTCAGCCCCAGCATTTT. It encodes CASTRPSIQPQHF.

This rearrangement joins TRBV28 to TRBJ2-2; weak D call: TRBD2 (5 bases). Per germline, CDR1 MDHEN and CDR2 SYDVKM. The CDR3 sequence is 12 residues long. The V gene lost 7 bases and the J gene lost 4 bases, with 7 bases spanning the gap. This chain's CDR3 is CASTSGTGELFF. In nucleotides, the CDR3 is TGTGCCAGCACCAGCGGCACCGGGGAGCTGTTTTTT.

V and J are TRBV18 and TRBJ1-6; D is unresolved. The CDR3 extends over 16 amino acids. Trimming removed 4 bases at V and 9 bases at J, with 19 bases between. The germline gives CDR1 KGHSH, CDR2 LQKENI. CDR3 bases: TGTGCCAGCTCACGCTCTCCTTCATCCGTTATTTCACCCCTCCACTTT. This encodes CASSRSPSSVISPLHF.

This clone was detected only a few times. The CDR3 spells CASSLAKGPHEQYF. In DNA form, the CDR3 reads TGCGCCAGCAGCTTGGCCAAAGGGCCCCACGAGCAGTACTTC. The chain carries TRBV5-1 and TRBJ2-7; no definite D call. Germline V gene data show CDR1 as SGHRS and CDR2 as YFSETQ. The V end lost 0 bases, the J end lost 5 bases, and 12 bases lay between the germline ends. The CDR3 length is 14 residues.

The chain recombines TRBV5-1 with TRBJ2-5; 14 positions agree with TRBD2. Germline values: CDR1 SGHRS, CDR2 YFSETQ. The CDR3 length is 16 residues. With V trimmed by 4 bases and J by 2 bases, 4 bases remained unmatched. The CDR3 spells CASSPRLAGGQETQYF. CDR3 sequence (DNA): TGCGCCAGCAGCCCTCGACTAGCGGGAGGGCAAGAGACCCAGTACTTC.

CDR3 sequence reads: CASSEPGAYEQYF. The CDR3 region has the DNA TGTGCCAGCAGTGAACCAGGGGCCTACGAGCAGTACTTC. This chain joins TRBV2 and TRBJ2-7; maybe TRBD1 (6 bases). The CDR3 is 13 residues long. Looked up from germline, CDR1 is SNHLY and CDR2 is FYNNEI. V was cut by 2 bases and J by 2 bases, with 7 bases left in between. Full variable domain (rest looked up from reference TRBV2 and TRBJ2-7): EPEVTQTPSHQVTQMGQEVILRCVPISNHLYFYWYRQILGQKVEFLVSFYNNEISEKSEIFDDQFSVERPDGSNFTLKIRSTKLEDSAMYFCASSEPGAYEQYFGPGTRLTVT.

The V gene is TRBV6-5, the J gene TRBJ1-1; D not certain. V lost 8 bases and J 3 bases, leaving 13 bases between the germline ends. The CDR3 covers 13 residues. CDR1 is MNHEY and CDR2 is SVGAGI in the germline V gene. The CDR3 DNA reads TGTGCCAGCGCGCCGGGCGTGGACACTGAAGCTTTCTTT. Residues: CASAPGVDTEAFF.

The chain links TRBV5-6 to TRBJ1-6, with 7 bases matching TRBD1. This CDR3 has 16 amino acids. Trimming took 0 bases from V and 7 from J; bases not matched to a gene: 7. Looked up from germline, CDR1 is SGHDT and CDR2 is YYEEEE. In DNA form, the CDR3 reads TGTGCCAGCAGCTTGGGTTCAGGGGGTACGAATTCACCCCTCCACTTT. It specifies CASSLGSGGTNSPLHF. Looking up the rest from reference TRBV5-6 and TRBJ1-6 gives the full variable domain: DAGVTQSPTHLIKTRGQQVTLRCSPKSGHDTVSWYQQALGQGPQFIFQYYEEEERQRGNFPDRFSGHQFPNYSSELNVNALLLGDSALYLCASSLGSGGTNSPLHFGNGTRLTVT.

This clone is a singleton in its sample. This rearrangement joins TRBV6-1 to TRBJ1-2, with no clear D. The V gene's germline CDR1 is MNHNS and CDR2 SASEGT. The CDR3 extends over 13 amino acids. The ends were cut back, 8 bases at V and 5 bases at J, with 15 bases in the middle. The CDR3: CASALGRRYGYTF. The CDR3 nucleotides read TGTGCCAGCGCCCTCGGACGGCGATATGGCTACACCTTC.

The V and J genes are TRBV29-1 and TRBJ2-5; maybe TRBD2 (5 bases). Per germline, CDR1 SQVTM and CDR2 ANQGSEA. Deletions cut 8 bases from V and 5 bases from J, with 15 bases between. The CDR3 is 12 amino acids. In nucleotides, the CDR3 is TGCAGCACAGACGGGGAAGGGGAGACCCAGTACTTC. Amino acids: CSTDGEGETQYF.

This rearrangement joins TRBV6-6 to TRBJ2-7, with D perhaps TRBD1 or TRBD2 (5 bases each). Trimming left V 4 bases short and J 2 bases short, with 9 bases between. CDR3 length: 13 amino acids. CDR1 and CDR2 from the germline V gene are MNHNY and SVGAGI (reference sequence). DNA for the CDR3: TGTGCCAGCAGTTGGGACGTGACCTACGAGCAGTACTTC. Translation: CASSWDVTYEQYF.

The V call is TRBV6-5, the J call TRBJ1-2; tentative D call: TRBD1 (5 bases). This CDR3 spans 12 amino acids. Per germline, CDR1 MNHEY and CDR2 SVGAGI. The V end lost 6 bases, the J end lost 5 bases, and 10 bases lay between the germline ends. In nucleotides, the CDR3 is TGTGCCAGCAGCTCGGGACCTTATGGCTACACCTTC. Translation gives CASSSGPYGYTF.

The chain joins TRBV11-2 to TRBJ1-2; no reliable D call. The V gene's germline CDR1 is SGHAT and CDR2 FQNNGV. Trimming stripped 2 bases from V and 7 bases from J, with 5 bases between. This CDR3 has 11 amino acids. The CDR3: CASSLNSGYTF. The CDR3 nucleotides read TGTGCCAGCAGCTTAAACAGTGGCTACACCTTC.

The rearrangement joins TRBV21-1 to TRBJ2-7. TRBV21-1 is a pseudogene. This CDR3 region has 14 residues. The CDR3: CASSKEGRTYEQYF. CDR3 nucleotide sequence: TGTGCCAGCAGCAAAGAAGGCCGAACCTACGAGCAGTACTTC.

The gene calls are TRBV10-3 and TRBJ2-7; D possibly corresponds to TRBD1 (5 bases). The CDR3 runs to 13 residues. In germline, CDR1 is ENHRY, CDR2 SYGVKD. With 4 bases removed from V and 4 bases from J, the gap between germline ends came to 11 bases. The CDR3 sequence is CAISAQGLYEQYF. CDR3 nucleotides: TGTGCCATCAGTGCCCAGGGTCTGTACGAGCAGTACTTC.

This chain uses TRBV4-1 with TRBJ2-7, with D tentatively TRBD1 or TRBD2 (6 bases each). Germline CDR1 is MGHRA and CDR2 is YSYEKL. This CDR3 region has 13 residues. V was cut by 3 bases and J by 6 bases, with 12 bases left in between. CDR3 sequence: CASSQFGGREQYF. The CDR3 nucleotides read TGCGCCAGCAGCCAGTTTGGGGGGCGCGAGCAGTACTTC.

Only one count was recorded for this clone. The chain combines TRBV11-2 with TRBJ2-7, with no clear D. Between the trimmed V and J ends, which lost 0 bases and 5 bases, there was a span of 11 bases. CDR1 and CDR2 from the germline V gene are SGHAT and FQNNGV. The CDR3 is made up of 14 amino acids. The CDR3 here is CASSLETVIDEQYF. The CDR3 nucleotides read TGTGCCAGCAGCTTAGAAACTGTTATCGACGAGCAGTACTTC.

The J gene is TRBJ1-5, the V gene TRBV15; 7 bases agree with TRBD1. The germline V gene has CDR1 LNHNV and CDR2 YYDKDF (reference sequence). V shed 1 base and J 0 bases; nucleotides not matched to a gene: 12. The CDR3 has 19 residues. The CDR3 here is CATSRGFGTADNSNQPQHF. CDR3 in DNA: TGTGCCACCAGCAGAGGTTTTGGGACAGCCGATAATAGCAATCAGCCCCAGCATTTT.

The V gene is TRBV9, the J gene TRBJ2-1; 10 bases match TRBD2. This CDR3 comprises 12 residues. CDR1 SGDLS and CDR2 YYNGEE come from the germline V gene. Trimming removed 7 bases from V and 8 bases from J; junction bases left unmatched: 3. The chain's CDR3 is CASGTSVHEQFF. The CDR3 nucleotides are TGTGCCAGCGGGACTAGCGTGCATGAGCAGTTCTTC.

CDR3 amino acids: CASTPGGSPRETQYF. The CDR3 coding sequence is TGTGCCAGCACCCCGGGGGGAAGCCCACGCGAGACCCAGTACTTC. The rearrangement joins TRBV28 to TRBJ2-5; TRBD2 aligns across 7 bases. Germline V gene sequence: CDR1 MDHEN, CDR2 SYDVKM. The CDR3 has 15 residues. Losses at the gene ends were 7 bases for V and 5 bases for J; bases not matched to a gene: 13. Together with reference TRBV28 and TRBJ2-5, the CDR3 gives the full variable domain: DVKVTQSSRYLVKRTGEKVFLECVQDMDHENMFWYRQDPGLGLRLIYFSYDVKMKEKGDIPEGYSVSREKKERFSLILESASTNQTSMYLCASTPGGSPRETQYFGPGTRLLVL.

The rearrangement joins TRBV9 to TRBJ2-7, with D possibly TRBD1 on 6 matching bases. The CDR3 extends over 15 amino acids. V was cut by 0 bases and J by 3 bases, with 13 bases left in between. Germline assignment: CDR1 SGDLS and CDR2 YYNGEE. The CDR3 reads CASSVAGVAVYEQYF. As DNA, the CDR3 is TGTGCCAGCAGCGTAGCAGGGGTCGCGGTCTACGAGCAGTACTTC.

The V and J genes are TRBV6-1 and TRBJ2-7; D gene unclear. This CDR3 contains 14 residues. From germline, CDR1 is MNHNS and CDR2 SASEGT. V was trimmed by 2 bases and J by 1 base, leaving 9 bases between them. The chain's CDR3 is CASSELDGSYEQYF. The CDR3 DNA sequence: TGTGCCAGCAGTGAATTAGACGGGTCCTACGAGCAGTACTTC.

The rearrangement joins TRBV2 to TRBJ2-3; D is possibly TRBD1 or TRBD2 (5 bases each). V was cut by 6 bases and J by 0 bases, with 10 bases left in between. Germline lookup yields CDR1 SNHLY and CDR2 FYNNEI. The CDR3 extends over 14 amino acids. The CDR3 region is CASRRRDSTDTQYF. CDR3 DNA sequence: TGTGCCAGCAGGCGCCGGGACAGCACAGATACGCAGTATTTT.

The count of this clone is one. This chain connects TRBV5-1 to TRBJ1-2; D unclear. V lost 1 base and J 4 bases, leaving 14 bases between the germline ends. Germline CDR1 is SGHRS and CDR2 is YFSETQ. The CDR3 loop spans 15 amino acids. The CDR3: CASSLRLEETYGYTF. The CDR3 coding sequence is TGCGCCAGCAGCTTGCGGTTGGAGGAAACCTATGGCTACACCTTC. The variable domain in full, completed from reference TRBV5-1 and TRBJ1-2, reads KAGVTQTPRYLIKTRGQQVTLSCSPISGHRSVSWYQQTPGQGLQFLFEYFSETQRNKGNFPGRFSGRQFSNSRSEMNVSTLELGDSALYLCASSLRLEETYGYTFGSGTRLTVV.

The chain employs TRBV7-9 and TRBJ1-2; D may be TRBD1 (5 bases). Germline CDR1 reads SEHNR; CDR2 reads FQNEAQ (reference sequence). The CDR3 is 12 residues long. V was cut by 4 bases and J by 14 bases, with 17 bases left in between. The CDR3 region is CASSSGRWGWTF. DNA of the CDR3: TGTGCCAGCAGCTCCGGGAGGTGGGGGTGGACCTTC.